Listed here are 19 T cell receptor beta chains from one sample, sequenced in a study of graft-versus-host responses after intestinal transplantation. These TCRs' antigens remain unknown. The data were produced by immunoSEQ multiplex PCR, yet TCRdb's version contains in-frame clones alone and is incomplete. The sample carries 35,000 to 50,000 clones, 90% to 95% recorded once. Here the sequenced sample was unstimulated CD8+ T cells sorted from spleen or lymph node cells, taken before transplant. All receptors derive from a human donor who was the organ donor for an intestinal transplant.

J is TRBJ2-6 and V is TRBV29-1; tentatively, D is TRBD1 or TRBD2 (5 bases each). This CDR3 is 17 amino acids long. The germline gives CDR1 SQVTM, CDR2 ANQGSEA. The V and J ends lost 0 bases and 0 bases respectively, with 12 bases between them. CDR3 bases: TGCAGCGTTGAAGAGTGGGACCGCCACTCTGGGGCCAACGTCCTGACTTTC. Its translation is CSVEEWDRHSGANVLTF.

This clone was counted a few times. The rearrangement links TRBV4-1 to TRBJ2-7, with 7 bases matching TRBD2. The germline CDR1 and CDR2 sequences are MGHRA and YSYEKL. With 0 bases clipped from V and 7 bases from J, the junction kept 9 bases outside the gene matches. The CDR3 loop spans 15 amino acids. The CDR3 here is CASSQEKRGGREQYF. The DNA of the CDR3 is TGCGCCAGCAGCCAAGAGAAGCGGGGTGGGCGAGAGCAGTACTTC.

The chain carries TRBV4-3 and TRBJ1-6; D might be TRBD1 (5 bases). Trimming removed 1 base from V and 9 bases from J, with 13 bases in between. This CDR3 has 15 residues. Germline CDR1 LGHNA, CDR2 YSLEER. CDR3: CASSQGRGGVSPLHF. CDR3 coding DNA: TGCGCCAGCAGCCAAGGTCGCGGGGGAGTTTCACCCCTCCACTTT.

In this sample, this clone turned up a few times. The chain combines TRBV27 with TRBJ2-5, with D tentatively TRBD2 (5 bases). The V gene's germline CDR1 is MNHEY and CDR2 SMNVEV (reference sequence). The CDR3 contains 10 residues. V was pared by 7 bases and J by 7 bases, with 7 bases between. The CDR3 reads CASTEVTQYF. The CDR3 nucleotides read TGTGCCAGCACGGAGGTGACCCAGTACTTC.

This clone was seen just once. CDR3 sequence reads: CASSQTGSIYNEQFF. The CDR3 coding sequence is TGTGCCAGCAGCCAGACAGGGTCTATCTACAATGAGCAGTTCTTC. V and J are TRBV4-2 and TRBJ2-1; TRBD1 aligns across 7 bases. After removal of 3 bases from V and 3 bases from J, the junction contained 5 bases not matched to a gene. CDR3 length equals 15 residues. Germline V gene data show CDR1 as LGHNA and CDR2 as YNFKEQ.

This clone was detected only once. V is TRBV4-3 and J is TRBJ2-3, with 10 nucleotides matching TRBD2. The CDR3 has 17 amino acids. V trimming: 0 bases; J trimming: 6 bases; junction bases outside the gene matches: 9. Germline loops: CDR1 LGHNA, CDR2 YSLEER. The CDR3 here is CASSQDTAGGREDTQYF. The CDR3 region has the DNA TGCGCCAGCAGCCAAGATACAGCGGGGGGGCGGGAGGATACGCAGTATTTT.

V gene TRBV7-9 combines with J gene TRBJ1-4; possible D gene TRBD1, 6 bases. Germline CDR1 and CDR2: SEHNR and FQNEAQ (reference sequence). Trimming pared 5 bases from V and 3 bases from J, leaving 22 bases between. This CDR3 spans 18 amino acids. CDR3 in DNA: TGTGCCAGCAGCCCCAGAAGCGGCAGGGGACGGGCTAATGAAAAACTGTTTTTT. This translates into CASSPRSGRGRANEKLFF.

This rearrangement joins TRBV2 to TRBJ2-1; 14 bases fit TRBD2. Germline loops: CDR1 SNHLY, CDR2 FYNNEI. Losses at the gene ends were 7 bases for V and 6 bases for J; bases not matched to a gene: 8. This CDR3 region has 16 residues. The CDR3 DNA sequence: TGTGCCAGCACAAGACTAGCGGGGGGGCCCCTCAATGAGCAGTTCTTC. Encoded protein: CASTRLAGGPLNEQFF.

The chain links TRBV6-5 to TRBJ1-1, with unresolved D. CDR1 and CDR2 (germline): MNHEY, SVGAGI. Between the trimmed V and J ends, which lost 6 bases and 1 base, there was a span of 9 bases. CDR3 length: 13 residues. For the CDR3, the DNA is TGTGCCAGCAGCAAGACCGAGAACACTGAAGCTTTCTTT. Encoded protein: CASSKTENTEAFF.

J is TRBJ2-7 and V is TRBV5-1; D possibly corresponds to TRBD1 (5 bases). V lost 0 bases and J lost 9, with 13 bases in between. The CDR3 covers 13 residues. Per germline, CDR1 SGHRS and CDR2 YFSETQ. CDR3 loop: CASSLAPGNSQYF. CDR3 coding DNA: TGCGCCAGCAGCTTGGCCCCAGGGAACTCGCAGTACTTC.

This clone was found once. This chain joins TRBV30 and TRBJ1-2, with D tentatively TRBD1 (5 bases). Trimming shortened V by 2 bases and J by 7 bases, and 14 bases separated the two germline ends. Germline V CDR1 and CDR2: GTSNPN, SVGIG (reference sequence). CDR3 length: 13 amino acids. For the CDR3, the DNA is TGTGCCTGGAGTCAGGGTCTCTGGGCTGGCTACACCTTC. It encodes CAWSQGLWAGYTF.

This sequence joins TRBV11-2 and TRBJ1-6, with unresolved D. Germline V gives CDR1 SGHAT, CDR2 FQNNGV. The V and J ends lost 5 bases and 2 bases respectively, with 13 bases between them. This CDR3 spans 16 amino acids. CDR3 amino acids: CASSGPGSPYNSPLHF. CDR3 sequence (DNA): TGTGCCAGCAGCGGACCAGGAAGTCCCTATAATTCACCCCTCCACTTT.

The V call is TRBV13, the J call TRBJ2-3; D not certain. The germline V and J ends were trimmed by 4 bases and 3 bases, with 5 bases remaining between them. Germline-derived CDR1 and CDR2 are PRHDT and FYEKMQ (reference sequence). This CDR3 comprises 12 residues. In DNA form, the CDR3 reads TGTGCCAGCAGCTCCCCAACAGATACGCAGTATTTT. This codes for CASSSPTDTQYF.

This chain connects TRBV7-9 to TRBJ1-4, with D maybe TRBD1 (6 bases). With 5 bases removed from V and 3 bases from J, the gap between germline ends came to 13 bases. Germline V CDR1 and CDR2: SEHNR, FQNEAQ (reference sequence). The CDR3 sequence is 15 residues long. This CDR3 is CASSQYQGSNEKLFF. The CDR3 DNA reads TGTGCCAGCAGCCAATATCAGGGGTCTAATGAAAAACTGTTTTTT.

The chain is built from TRBV9 and TRBJ2-3; D is uncertain. The V end lost 0 bases, the J end lost 1 base, and 3 bases lay between the germline ends. Per the germline V gene, CDR1 is SGDLS and CDR2 is YYNGEE. This CDR3 is built from 13 residues. The CDR3 region is CASSVVGTDTQYF. Written as DNA, the CDR3 is TGTGCCAGCAGCGTAGTCGGCACAGATACGCAGTATTTT.

The rearrangement joins TRBV4-2 to TRBJ2-2; 7 bases fit TRBD2. The CDR3 is 18 amino acids. V shed 0 bases, J shed 4 bases, and the junction held 11 bases outside the gene matches. From germline, CDR1 is LGHNA and CDR2 YNFKEQ. CDR3 sequence (DNA): TGTGCCAGCAGCCAAGAAAAAGCGGCGGGGGACCGCACCGGGGAGCTGTTTTTT. Its protein is CASSQEKAAGDRTGELFF.

The chain couples TRBV5-1 to TRBJ2-7, with TRBD1 identical over 11 bases. The CDR3 runs to 15 residues. V was pared by 4 bases and J by 1 base, with 4 bases of the junction left unmatched. Germline CDR1 reads SGHRS; CDR2 reads YFSETQ. The CDR3 loop is CASSLGQGASYEQYF. The CDR3 DNA reads as TGCGCCAGCAGCCTCGGACAGGGGGCTTCCTACGAGCAGTACTTC.

J is TRBJ1-6 and V is TRBV30; TRBD1 matches 7 bases. Trimming removed 4 bases from V and 7 bases from J; junction bases left unmatched: 7. Germline V gene sequence: CDR1 GTSNPN, CDR2 SVGIG (reference sequence). This CDR3 comprises 14 residues. Here the CDR3 reads CAWTQGVGNSPLHF. In nucleotides, the CDR3 is TGTGCCTGGACCCAGGGGGTGGGGAATTCACCCCTCCACTTT.

The CDR3, as DNA: TGTGCCAGCACCCCGGGGGAGCTAGGCACAGATACGCAGTATTTT. Its protein is CASTPGELGTDTQYF. The chain links TRBV4-2 to TRBJ2-3, with a possible D match to TRBD2 (6 bases). The ends were cut back, 7 bases at V and 1 base at J, with 15 bases in the middle. The CDR3 has 15 amino acids. Germline V gene lookup returns CDR1 LGHNA and CDR2 YNFKEQ.